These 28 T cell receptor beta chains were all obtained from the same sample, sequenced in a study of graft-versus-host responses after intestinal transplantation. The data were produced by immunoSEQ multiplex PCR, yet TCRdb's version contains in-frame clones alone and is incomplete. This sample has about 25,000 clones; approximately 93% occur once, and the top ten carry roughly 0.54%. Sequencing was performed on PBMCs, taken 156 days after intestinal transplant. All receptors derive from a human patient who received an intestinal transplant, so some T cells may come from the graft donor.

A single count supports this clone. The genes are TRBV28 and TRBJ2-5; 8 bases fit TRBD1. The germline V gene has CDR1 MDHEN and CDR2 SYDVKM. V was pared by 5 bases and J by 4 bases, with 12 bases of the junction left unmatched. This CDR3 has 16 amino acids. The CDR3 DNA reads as TGTGCCAGCAGTGGATCCCGACAGGGGACGCGAGAGACCCAGTACTTC. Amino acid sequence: CASSGSRQGTRETQYF.

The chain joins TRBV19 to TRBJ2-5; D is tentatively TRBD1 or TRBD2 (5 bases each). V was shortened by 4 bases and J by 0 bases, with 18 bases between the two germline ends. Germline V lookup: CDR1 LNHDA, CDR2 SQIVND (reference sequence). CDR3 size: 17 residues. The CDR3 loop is CASSNQIGDLYQETQYF. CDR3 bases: TGTGCCAGTAGTAACCAGATAGGGGACCTGTACCAAGAGACCCAGTACTTC.

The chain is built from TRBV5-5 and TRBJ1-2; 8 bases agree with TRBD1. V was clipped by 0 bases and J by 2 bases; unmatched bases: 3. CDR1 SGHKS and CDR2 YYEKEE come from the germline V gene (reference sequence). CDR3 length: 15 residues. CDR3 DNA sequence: TGTGCCAGCAGCTTGGGGACAGGGATGAACTATGGCTACACCTTC. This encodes CASSLGTGMNYGYTF.

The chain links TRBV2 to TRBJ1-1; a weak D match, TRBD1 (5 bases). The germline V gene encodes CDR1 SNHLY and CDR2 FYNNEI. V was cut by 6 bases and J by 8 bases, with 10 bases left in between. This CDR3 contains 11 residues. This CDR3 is CASRTGAEAFF. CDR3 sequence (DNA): TGTGCCAGCAGAACCGGGGCCGAAGCTTTCTTT.

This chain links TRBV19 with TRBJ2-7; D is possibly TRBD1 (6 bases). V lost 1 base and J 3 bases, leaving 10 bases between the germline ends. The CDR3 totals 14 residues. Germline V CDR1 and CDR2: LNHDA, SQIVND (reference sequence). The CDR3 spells CASSIVGGSYEQYF. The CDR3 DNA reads TGTGCCAGTAGTATAGTAGGGGGAAGCTACGAGCAGTACTTC.

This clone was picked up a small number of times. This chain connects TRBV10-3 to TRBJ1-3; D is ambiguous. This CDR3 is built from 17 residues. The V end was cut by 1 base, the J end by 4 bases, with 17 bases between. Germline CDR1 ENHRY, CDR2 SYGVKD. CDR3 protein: CAISEYWRGSPGNTIYF. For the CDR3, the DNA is TGTGCCATCAGTGAGTATTGGCGGGGATCACCGGGAAACACCATATATTTT.

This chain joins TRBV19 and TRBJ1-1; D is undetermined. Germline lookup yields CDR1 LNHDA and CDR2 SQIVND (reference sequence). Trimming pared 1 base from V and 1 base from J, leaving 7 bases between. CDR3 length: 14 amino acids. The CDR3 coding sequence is TGTGCCAGTAGTATAGTCCCACAGAACACTGAAGCTTTCTTT. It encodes CASSIVPQNTEAFF.

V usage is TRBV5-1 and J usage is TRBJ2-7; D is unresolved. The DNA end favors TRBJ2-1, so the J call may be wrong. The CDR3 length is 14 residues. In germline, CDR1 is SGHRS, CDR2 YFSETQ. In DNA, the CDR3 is TGCGCCAGCTCTTTTATTTCGGCGGCCCCTGAGCAGTTCTTC. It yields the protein CASSFISAAPEQFF.

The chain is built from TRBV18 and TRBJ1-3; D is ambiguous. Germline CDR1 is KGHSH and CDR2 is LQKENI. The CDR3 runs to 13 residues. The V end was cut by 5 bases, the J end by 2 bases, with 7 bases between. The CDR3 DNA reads TGTGCCAGCTCAGAAAAGGCTGGAAACACCATATATTTT. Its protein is CASSEKAGNTIYF.

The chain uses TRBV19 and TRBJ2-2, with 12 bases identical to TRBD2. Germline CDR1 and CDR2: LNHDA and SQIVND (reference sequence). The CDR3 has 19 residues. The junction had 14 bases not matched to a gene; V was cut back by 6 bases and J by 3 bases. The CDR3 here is CASRKFGLAGGLYTGELFF. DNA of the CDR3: TGTGCCAGTAGAAAGTTCGGGCTAGCGGGGGGGCTGTACACCGGGGAGCTGTTTTTT.

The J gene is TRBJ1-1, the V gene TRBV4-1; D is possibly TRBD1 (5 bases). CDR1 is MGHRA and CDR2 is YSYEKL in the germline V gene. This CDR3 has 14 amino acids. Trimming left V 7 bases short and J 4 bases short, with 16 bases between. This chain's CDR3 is CASKMGVGATEAFF. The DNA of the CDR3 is TGCGCCAGCAAGATGGGCGTCGGGGCCACTGAAGCTTTCTTT.

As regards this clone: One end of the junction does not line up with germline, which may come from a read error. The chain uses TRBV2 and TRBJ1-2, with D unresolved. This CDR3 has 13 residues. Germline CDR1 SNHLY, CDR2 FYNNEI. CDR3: CASSQAPNYGYTF. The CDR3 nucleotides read TGTGCCAGCAGTCAAGCCCCTAACTATGGCTACACCTTC. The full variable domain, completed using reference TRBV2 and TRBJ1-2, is EPEVTQTPSHQVTQMGQEVILRCVPISNHLYFYWYRQILGQKVEFLVSFYNNEISEKSEIFDDQFSVERPDGSNFTLKIRSTKLEDSAMYFCASSQAPNYGYTFGSGTRLTVV.

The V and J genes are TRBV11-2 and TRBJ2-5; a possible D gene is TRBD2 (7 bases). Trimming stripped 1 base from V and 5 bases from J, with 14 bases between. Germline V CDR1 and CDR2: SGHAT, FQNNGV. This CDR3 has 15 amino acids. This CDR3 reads CASSLVGGRLETQYF. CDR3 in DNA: TGTGCCAGCAGCTTAGTGGGGGGGCGCCTGGAGACCCAGTACTTC.

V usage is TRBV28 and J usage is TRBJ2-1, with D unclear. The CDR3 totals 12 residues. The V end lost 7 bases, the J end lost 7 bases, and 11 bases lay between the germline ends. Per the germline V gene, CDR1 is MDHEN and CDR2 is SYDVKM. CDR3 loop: CASTQTGNEQFF. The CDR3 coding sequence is TGTGCCAGCACCCAGACTGGTAATGAGCAGTTCTTC.

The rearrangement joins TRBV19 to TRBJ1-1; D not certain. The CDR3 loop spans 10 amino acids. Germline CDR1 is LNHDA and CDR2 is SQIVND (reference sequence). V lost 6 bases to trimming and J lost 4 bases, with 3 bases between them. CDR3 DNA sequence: TGTGCCAGTAGGGGCACTGAAGCTTTCTTT. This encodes CASRGTEAFF.

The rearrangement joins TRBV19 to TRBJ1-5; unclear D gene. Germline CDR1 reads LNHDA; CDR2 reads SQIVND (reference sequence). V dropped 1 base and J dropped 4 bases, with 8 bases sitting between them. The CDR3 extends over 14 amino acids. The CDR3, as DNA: TGTGCCAGTAGTATAGCCGGGCCTAATCAGCCCCAGCATTTT. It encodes CASSIAGPNQPQHF.

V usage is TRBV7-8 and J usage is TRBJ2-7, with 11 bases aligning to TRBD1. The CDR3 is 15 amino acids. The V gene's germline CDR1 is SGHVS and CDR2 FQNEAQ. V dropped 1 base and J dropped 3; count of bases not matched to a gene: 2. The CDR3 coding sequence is TGTGCCAGCAGCTTAGTGGGGACAGGGGGCTACGAGCAGTACTTC. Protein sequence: CASSLVGTGGYEQYF.

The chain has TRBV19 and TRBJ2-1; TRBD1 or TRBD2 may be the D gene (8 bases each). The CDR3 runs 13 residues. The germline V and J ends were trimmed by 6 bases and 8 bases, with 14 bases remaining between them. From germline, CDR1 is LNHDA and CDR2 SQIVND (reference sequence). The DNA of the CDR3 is TGTGCCAGTAGCAGGGGGCGGGAGGATGAGCAGTTCTTC. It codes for CASSRGREDEQFF.

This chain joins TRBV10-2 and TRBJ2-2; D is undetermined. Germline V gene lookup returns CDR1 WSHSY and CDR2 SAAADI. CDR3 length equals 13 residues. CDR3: CAFGLPNTGELFF. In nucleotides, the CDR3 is TGCGCTTTCGGGCTACCTAACACCGGGGAGCTGTTTTTT.

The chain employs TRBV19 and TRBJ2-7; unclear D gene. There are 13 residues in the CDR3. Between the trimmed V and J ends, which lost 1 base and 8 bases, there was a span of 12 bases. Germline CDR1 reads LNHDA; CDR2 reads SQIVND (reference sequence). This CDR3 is CASSIVLETQQYF. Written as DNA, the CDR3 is TGTGCCAGTAGTATAGTCCTAGAAACCCAGCAGTACTTC.

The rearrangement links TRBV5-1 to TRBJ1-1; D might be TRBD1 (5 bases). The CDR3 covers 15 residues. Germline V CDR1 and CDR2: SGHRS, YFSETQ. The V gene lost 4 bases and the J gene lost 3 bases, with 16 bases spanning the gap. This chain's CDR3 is CASSPGGVGDTEAFF. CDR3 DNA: TGCGCCAGCAGCCCGGGCGGGGTGGGGGACACTGAAGCTTTCTTT.

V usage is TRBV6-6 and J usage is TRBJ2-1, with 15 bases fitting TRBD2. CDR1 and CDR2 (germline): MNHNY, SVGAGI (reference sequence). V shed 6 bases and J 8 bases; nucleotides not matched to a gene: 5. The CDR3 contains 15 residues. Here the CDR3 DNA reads TGTGCCAGCAGGGGACTAGCGGGAGGTAAGGATGAGCAGTTCTTC. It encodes CASRGLAGGKDEQFF.

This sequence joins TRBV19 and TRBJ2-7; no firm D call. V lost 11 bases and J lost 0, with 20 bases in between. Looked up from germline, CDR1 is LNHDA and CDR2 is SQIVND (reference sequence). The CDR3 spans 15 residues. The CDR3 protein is CASLDVTSDSYEQYF. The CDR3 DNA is TGTGCCTCCCTAGACGTGACGTCGGACTCCTACGAGCAGTACTTC.

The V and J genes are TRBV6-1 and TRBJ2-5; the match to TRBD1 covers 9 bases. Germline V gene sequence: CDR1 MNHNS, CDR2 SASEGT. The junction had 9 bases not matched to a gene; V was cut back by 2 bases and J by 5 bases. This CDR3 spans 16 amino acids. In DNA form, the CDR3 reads TGTGCCAGCAGTGAACAGGTGGGACAGGGTGGGGAGACCCAGTACTTC. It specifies CASSEQVGQGGETQYF.

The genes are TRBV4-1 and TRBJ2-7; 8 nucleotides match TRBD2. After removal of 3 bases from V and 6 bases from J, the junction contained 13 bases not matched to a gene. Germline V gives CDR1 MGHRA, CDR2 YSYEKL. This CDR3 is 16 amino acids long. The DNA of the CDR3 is TGCGCCAGCAGCCATCCCCCGGGGAGCGGGAGCGTCGAGCAGTACTTC. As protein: CASSHPPGSGSVEQYF.

The CDR3, as DNA: TGTGCCAGCAGCCCTACGGTTACAGGGAACACTGAAGCTTTCTTT. Its protein is CASSPTVTGNTEAFF. V gene TRBV7-9 combines with J gene TRBJ1-1, with D possibly being TRBD1 (5 bases). The V gene's germline CDR1 is SEHNR and CDR2 FQNEAQ (reference sequence). The V end was cut by 5 bases, the J end by 1 base, with 14 bases between. The CDR3 covers 15 residues.

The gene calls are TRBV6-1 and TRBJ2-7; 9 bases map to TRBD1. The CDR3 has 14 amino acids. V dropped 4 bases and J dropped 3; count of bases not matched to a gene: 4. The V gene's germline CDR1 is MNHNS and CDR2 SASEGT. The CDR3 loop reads CASSGTGVLYEQYF. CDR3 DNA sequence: TGTGCCAGCAGTGGGACAGGGGTCCTCTACGAGCAGTACTTC.

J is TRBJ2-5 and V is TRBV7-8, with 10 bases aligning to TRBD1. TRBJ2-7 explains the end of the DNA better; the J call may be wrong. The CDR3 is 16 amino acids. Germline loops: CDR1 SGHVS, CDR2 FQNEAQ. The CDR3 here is CASSLGGTGEAYEQYF. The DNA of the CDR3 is TGTGCCAGCAGCTTAGGTGGGACAGGGGAAGCCTACGAGCAGTACTTC.